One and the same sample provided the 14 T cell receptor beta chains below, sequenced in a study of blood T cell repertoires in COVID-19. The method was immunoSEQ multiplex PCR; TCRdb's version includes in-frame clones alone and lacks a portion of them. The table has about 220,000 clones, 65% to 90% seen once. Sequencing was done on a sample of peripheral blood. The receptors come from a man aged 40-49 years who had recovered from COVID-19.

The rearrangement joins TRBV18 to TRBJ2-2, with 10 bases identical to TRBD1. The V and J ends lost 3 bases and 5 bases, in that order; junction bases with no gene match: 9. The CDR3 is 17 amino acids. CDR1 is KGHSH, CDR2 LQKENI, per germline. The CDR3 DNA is TGTGCCAGCTCACCCCGACCAGGGACAGGGGCGACCGGGGAGCTGTTTTTT. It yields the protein CASSPRPGTGATGELFF.

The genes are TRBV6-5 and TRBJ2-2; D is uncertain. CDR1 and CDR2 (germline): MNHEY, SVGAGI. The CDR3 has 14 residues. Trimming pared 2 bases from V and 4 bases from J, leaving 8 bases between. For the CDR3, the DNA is TGTGCCAGCAGTTACAGTCGAGCCACCGGGGAGCTGTTTTTT. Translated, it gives CASSYSRATGELFF.

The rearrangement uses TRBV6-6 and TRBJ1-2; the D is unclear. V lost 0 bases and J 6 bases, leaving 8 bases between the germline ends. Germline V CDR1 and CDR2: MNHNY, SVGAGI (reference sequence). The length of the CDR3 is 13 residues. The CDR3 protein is CASSYSAGDGYTF. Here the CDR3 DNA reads TGTGCCAGCAGTTACTCCGCCGGGGATGGCTACACCTTC.

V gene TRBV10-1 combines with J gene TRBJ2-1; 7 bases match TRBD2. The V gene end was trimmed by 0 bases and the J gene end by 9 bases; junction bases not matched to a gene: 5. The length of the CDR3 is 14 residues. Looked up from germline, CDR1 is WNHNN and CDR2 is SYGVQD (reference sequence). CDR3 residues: CASSESLASGEQFF. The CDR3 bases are TGCGCCAGCAGTGAGTCACTAGCTAGCGGTGAGCAGTTCTTC.

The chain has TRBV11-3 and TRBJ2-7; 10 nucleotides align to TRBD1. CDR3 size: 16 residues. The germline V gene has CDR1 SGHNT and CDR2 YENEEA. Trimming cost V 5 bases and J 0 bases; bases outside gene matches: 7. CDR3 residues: CASSPETGGISYEQYF. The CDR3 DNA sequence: TGTGCCAGCAGCCCTGAGACAGGGGGCATCTCCTACGAGCAGTACTTC.

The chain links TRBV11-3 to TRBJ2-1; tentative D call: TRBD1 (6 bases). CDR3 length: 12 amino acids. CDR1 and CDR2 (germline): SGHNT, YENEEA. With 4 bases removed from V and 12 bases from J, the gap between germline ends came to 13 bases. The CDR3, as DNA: TGTGCCAGCAGCTATCCACAGGGTGTGCAGTTCTTC. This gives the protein CASSYPQGVQFF.

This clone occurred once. CDR3 loop: CASSLAGGAAASYTF. CDR3 in DNA: TGTGCCAGCAGCTTAGCAGGCGGGGCCGCGGCTAGCTACACCTTC. The genes are TRBV11-3 and TRBJ1-2; TRBD1 is a possible D gene (5 bases). The CDR3 contains 15 residues. Looked up from germline, CDR1 is SGHNT and CDR2 is YENEEA. The V and J ends lost 1 base and 9 bases respectively, with 18 bases between them.

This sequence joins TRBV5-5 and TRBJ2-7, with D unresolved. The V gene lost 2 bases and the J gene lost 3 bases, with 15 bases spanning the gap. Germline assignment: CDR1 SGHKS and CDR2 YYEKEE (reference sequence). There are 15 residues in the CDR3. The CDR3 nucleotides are TGTGCCAGCAGCTTAACACTACGTTCAGACTACGAGCAGTACTTC. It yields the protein CASSLTLRSDYEQYF. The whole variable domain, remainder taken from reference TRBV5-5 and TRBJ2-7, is DAGVTQSPTHLIKTRGQQVTLRCSPISGHKSVSWYQQVLGQGPQFIFQYYEKEERGRGNFPDRFSARQFPNYSSELNVNALLLGDSALYLCASSLTLRSDYEQYFGPGTRLTVT.

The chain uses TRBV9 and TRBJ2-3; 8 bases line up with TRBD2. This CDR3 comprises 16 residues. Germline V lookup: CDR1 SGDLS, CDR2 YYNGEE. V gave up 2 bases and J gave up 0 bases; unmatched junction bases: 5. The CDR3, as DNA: TGTGCCAGCAGCGTGGGCGGGGGGCCGAGCACAGATACGCAGTATTTT. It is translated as CASSVGGGPSTDTQYF.

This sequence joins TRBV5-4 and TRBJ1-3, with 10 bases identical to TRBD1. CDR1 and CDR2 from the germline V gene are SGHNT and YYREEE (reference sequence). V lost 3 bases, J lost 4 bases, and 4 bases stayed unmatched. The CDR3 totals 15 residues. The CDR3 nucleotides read TGTGCCAGCAGCTCCGGGACAGGGGCCGGAAACACCATATATTTT. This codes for CASSSGTGAGNTIYF.

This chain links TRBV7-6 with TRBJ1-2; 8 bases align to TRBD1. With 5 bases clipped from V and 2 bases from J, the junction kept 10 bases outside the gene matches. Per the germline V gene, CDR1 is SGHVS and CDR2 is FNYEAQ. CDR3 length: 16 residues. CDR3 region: CASSQTGAGGNYGYTF. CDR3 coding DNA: TGTGCCAGCAGCCAAACCGGTGCAGGGGGCAACTATGGCTACACCTTC.

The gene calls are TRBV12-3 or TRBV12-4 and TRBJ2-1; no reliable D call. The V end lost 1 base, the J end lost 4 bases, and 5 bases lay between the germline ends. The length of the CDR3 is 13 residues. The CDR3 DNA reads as TGTGCCAGCAGTTTAGTTCTATACAATGAGCAGTTCTTC. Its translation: CASSLVLYNEQFF.

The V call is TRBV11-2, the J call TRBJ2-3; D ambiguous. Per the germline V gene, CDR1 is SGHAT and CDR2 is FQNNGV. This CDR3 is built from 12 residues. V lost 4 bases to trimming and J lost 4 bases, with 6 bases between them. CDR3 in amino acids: CASSYSPDTQYF. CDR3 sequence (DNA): TGTGCCAGCAGCTACTCCCCAGATACGCAGTATTTT. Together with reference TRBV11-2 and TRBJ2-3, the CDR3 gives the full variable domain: EAGVAQSPRYKIIEKRQSVAFWCNPISGHATLYWYQQILGQGPKLLIQFQNNGVVDDSQLPKDRFSAERLKGVDSTLKIQPAKLEDSAVYLCASSYSPDTQYFGPGTRLTVL.

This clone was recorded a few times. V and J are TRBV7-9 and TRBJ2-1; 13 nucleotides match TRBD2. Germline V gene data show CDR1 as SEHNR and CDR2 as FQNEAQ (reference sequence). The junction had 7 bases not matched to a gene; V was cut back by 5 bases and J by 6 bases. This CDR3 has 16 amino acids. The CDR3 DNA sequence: TGTGCCAGCAGCGGGAGGACTAGCGGGAGATTCAATGAGCAGTTCTTC. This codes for CASSGRTSGRFNEQFF.